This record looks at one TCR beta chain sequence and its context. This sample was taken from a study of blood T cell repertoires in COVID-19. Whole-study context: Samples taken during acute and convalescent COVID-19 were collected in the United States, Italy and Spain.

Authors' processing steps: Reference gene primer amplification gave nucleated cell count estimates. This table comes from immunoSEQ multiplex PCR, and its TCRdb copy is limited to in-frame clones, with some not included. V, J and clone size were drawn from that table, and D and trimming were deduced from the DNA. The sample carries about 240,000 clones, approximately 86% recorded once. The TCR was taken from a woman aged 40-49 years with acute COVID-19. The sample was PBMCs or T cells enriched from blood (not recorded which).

CDR3 protein: CASSQARTYEQYF. CDR3 bases: TGCGCCAGCAGCCAAGCCAGGACATACGAGCAGTACTTC. The rearrangement joins TRBV4-1 to TRBJ2-7, with a tentative D call TRBD1 (5 bases). Trimming stripped 1 base from V and 4 bases from J, with 8 bases between. Germline lookup yields CDR1 MGHRA and CDR2 YSYEKL. The CDR3 contains 13 residues.